The source of this TCR beta chain is a study of long-term antiretroviral therapy in people with HIV. Findings and caveats of the study: CDR3 length ranges were narrower in HIV repertoires than in controls. Possibly under older ART regimens, blood was drawn between about 2003 and 2018.

A remark on this clone: What it binds is unknown.

Sequencing relied on immunoSEQ assay v3.0, run at survey level. Clones were read by immunoSEQ multiplex PCR, and TCRdb kept only the in-frame ones, dropping some. The repertoire holds 15,000 to 20,000 clones, 80% to 95% seen once, with over 10% in the top ten. Two or more post-ART PBMC samples, plus at least one pre-ART sample, were available for each donor. Treatment locations for all participants with HIV were in the United States. The CDR3 covers 15 residues. Trimming shortened V by 0 bases and J by 2 bases, and 10 bases separated the two germline ends. Germline V gene sequence: CDR1 MGHRA, CDR2 YSYEKL.

The TCR was taken from a middle-aged woman with HIV. Source: unsorted PBMCs, taken 0.6 years after starting antiretroviral therapy. V gene TRBV4-1 combines with J gene TRBJ2-5; D is uncertain. The CDR3 region is CASSQDGNSQETQYF. In DNA, the CDR3 is TGCGCCAGCAGCCAAGATGGGAACTCACAAGAGACCCAGTACTTC.